This TCR beta chain is drawn from a study of blood T cell repertoires in COVID-19 (dated by TCRdb to the early 2020s). About the investigation overall: Collaborator samples came from the United States, Italy and Spain and covered acute and convalescent phases of COVID-19. The prospective study material was composed of cDNA or gDNA derived from T cells, B-cell-depleted T cells, or PBMCs. The dataset comprised deeply sampled blood TCRbeta repertoires from subjects exposed to, actively infected with, or recovered from COVID-19. The repertoires were released in a freely available public database meant as a resource for research on the immune response to SARS-CoV-2. The samples were drawn from two sources: the first 160 participants of the ongoing ImmuneRACE study, and 950 to 1,500 subjects contributed by 6 global collaborators. Nearly every sample came with metadata listing a de-identified subject ID, COVID-19 status, age in years and sex. Where available, HLA class I and class II types were obtained from metadata supplied by the sample provider rather than from assay-based typing.

The collaborating institutions used their own protocols to collect whole blood in K2EDTA tubes. Collaborator samples were shipped for TCRbeta analysis as frozen whole blood, isolated PBMCs, or DNA extracted from either sample type. This clone has only one observation. There is no known antigen for this receptor. The record has no base qualities; no much larger clone is one base away. TCRbeta CDR3 regions were amplified from genomic DNA by means of the immunoSEQ Assay, a bias-controlled multiplex PCR. Processing in the source paper ran as follows. Nucleated cell counts per sample were estimated from amplification of reference gene primers within the assay. To quantify the absolute abundance of each unique TCRbeta CDR3 rearrangement, sequence reads were collapsed and filtered. For each sample, productive Simpson clonality was calculated as the square root of Simpson's diversity index across productive rearrangements. The immuneACCESS repertoire file appears here via TCRdb, limited to in-frame rearrangements. These files lack a portion of the clones; in checked studies, under half of the deficit traces to unresolved V genes, and the cause of the others is not known. The DNA gave D and trimming, while V, J and clone size come from that table. Within this sample are 110,000 or so clones, with less than 75% of them counted one time only. The biggest ten clones account for about 2% of the sample.

Results and caveats for the whole study, not just this receptor: The quantity of clinical and demographic metadata differed by source and by participant and was supplied without curation.

Source material: peripheral blood. This TCR derives from a woman aged 40 to 55 with acute or convalescent COVID-19.

In nucleotides, the sequence is TGTGCCAGCAGTGGTAGTAGCAATCAGCCCCAGCATTTT. This codes for CASSGSSNQPQHF. The chain employs TRBV2 and TRBJ1-5; no D gene can be assigned with confidence. The germline V gene sets CDR1 to SNHLY and CDR2 to FYNNEI. V sheds 4 bases and J sheds 0 bases, leaving 4 bases between their ends. From its cysteine to its phenylalanine, the CDR3 spans 13 amino acids. Only the CDR3 DNA stays, 39 bases, in frame from base 1.